The subject of this entry is one T cell receptor beta chain. Antigen: not known. The data belong to a study of cytomegalovirus exposure and HLA in healthy donors. Across the whole study: Sequencing of about 200 million T cells in an earlier analysis found more than 100 million unique TCR beta sequences. The study's early data release held about 85 million unique TCRs from HLA-typed donors. Regarding the study as a whole: The authors confirmed in vitro that three CMV-associated chains were specific for CMV antigens. HLA-A and HLA-B allele assignments for most subjects were reportedly predicted accurately using TCR beta sequences.

The CDR3 totals 15 residues. Per the germline V gene, CDR1 is SGHTA and CDR2 is FQGNSA. Deletions cut 4 bases from V and 2 bases from J, with 12 bases between. The PCR made use of 60 Vbeta and 13 Jbeta primers. Profiling relied on immunoSEQ multiplex PCR, and the TCRdb table lists in-frame clones only, not all of them. The table includes about 160,000 clones, roughly three quarters detected once. The receptor comes from a middle-aged man in good health and CMV-seropositive. The sample was PBMCs. The V call is TRBV7-2, the J call TRBJ1-3, with D uncertain. The DNA of the CDR3 is TGTGCCAGCAGCTCTTACCTTGAGACTGGAAACACCATATATTTT. Protein: CASSSYLETGNTIYF.